This TCR beta chain was retrieved from a study of Ad26.COV2.S vaccination and SARS-CoV-2 variants. The CDR3 length is 12 residues. Deletions cut 10 bases from V and 7 bases from J, with 16 bases between. CDR1 is ENHRY and CDR2 is SYGVKD in the germline V gene. Concerning this clone itself: Its specificity is unknown.

Regarding the study as a whole: Greater spike-specific TCR breadth was seen in vaccine recipients than in placebo recipients.

The data were produced by immunoSEQ multiplex PCR, yet TCRdb's version contains in-frame clones alone and is incomplete. The sample consists of 250,000 to 300,000 clones, 80% to 90% of them appearing once. Treatment indicated: some 20 received Ad26.COV2.S at low or high dose, single or two shots; 5 received placebo; per-sample allocation not given. It was on day 63 after the first vaccine or placebo injection that samples were taken. This TCR was sampled from a person aged 18-60 years who received the Ad26.COV2.S COVID-19 vaccine or a placebo. Sequencing used peripheral blood, obtained in a trial of Ad26.COV2.S vaccine versus placebo. The V and J genes are TRBV10-3 and TRBJ1-1, with a tentative D call TRBD1 (5 bases). The CDR3 reads CATRTVDSEAFF. The CDR3 DNA reads as TGTGCCACCCGAACCGTTGACAGTGAAGCTTTCTTT.